The 19 T cell receptor beta chains reported below all come from one sample, sequenced in a study of type 1 regulatory T cells. TCRdb reprocessed the reads via MiXCR and lists one record per CDR3 protein. There are about 2,400 distinct CDR3 sequences in the sample; roughly 6.8% occur only once, and over 2% lies in the top ten. Specimen: CD4+ T cells, either the whole sample or a sorted fraction (not recorded which). Receptor source: a human donor in good health.

By sample fraction, this clonotype is medium-sized. The chain carries TRBV7-2 and TRBJ2-3; 16 bases line up with TRBD2. This CDR3 is built from 19 residues. V lost 1 base, J lost 6 bases, and 10 bases stayed unmatched. Germline V gene data show CDR1 as SGHTA and CDR2 as FQGNSA. The CDR3 spells CASSLEGTSGGAVRDTQYF. As DNA, the CDR3 is TGTGCCAGCAGCTTAGAAGGGACTAGCGGGGGGGCCGTTCGGGATACGCAGTATTTT. Filled out from reference TRBV7-2 and TRBJ2-3, the complete variable domain reads GAGVSQSPSNKVTEKGKDVELRCDPISGHTALYWYRQSLGQGLEFLIYFQGNSAPDKSGLPSDRFSAERTGGSVSTLTIQRTQQEDSAVYLCASSLEGTSGGAVRDTQYFGPGTRLTVL.

This clonotype is classed as medium-sized. The chain is built from TRBV5-1 and TRBJ2-2; 8 nucleotides align to TRBD1. The CDR3 loop spans 15 amino acids. V lost 4 bases, J lost 6 bases, and 8 bases stayed unmatched. Germline V CDR1 and CDR2: SGHRS, YFSETQ. CDR3 sequence: CASSAGQGWAGELFF. The CDR3 DNA reads as TGCGCCAGCAGCGCCGGACAGGGTTGGGCCGGGGAGCTGTTTTTT.

This clonotype is medium-sized (0.01 to 0.1%) by share. The chain links TRBV7-9 to TRBJ2-7; D gene uncertain. V lost 3 bases and J 0 bases, leaving 9 bases between the germline ends. Germline CDR1 and CDR2: SEHNR and FQNEAQ (reference sequence). The CDR3 covers 14 residues. CDR3 residues: CASSFAGGSYEQYF. Here the CDR3 DNA reads TGTGCCAGCAGCTTTGCAGGCGGCTCCTACGAGCAGTACTTC. The full variable domain, rest sourced from reference TRBV7-9 and TRBJ2-7, is DTGVSQNPRHKITKRGQNVTFRCDPISEHNRLYWYRQTLGQGPEFLTYFQNEAQLEKSRLLSDRFSAERPKGSFSTLEIQRTEQGDSAMYLCASSFAGGSYEQYFGPGTRLTVT.

This clonotype counts as medium-sized (0.01 to 0.1%). V gene TRBV28 combines with J gene TRBJ1-2; D call uncertain. There are 14 residues in the CDR3. CDR1 MDHEN and CDR2 SYDVKM come from the germline V gene. V gave up 5 bases and J gave up 4 bases, with 14 bases separating them. The CDR3 bases are TGTGCCAGCAGTCCCTTTGGGCTCCCCTATGGCTACACCTTC. Its protein product is CASSPFGLPYGYTF.

This clonotype is medium-sized (0.01 to 0.1%) within its sample. CDR3 nucleotides: TGTGCCAGCAGCAAAGACAGGCCAGAAGAGACCCAGTACTTC. It is translated as CASSKDRPEETQYF. V is TRBV11-2 and J is TRBJ2-5, with a weak D call TRBD1 (6 bases). Trimming stripped 5 bases from V and 3 bases from J, with 13 bases between. Germline V gene lookup returns CDR1 SGHAT and CDR2 FQNNGV. CDR3 size: 14 residues.

This clonotype ranks as medium-sized. The chain couples TRBV7-8 to TRBJ2-3; D is ambiguous. Germline V lookup: CDR1 SGHVS, CDR2 FQNEAQ. The CDR3 is made up of 15 amino acids. Trimming cost V 8 bases and J 6 bases, with 21 bases left between them. The CDR3 protein is CASAPGWSSRDTQYF. DNA for the CDR3: TGTGCCAGCGCTCCGGGTTGGAGTAGTAGGGATACGCAGTATTTT.

Sample share makes this clonotype medium-sized. DNA for the CDR3: TGCAGTGCTATCTCCAGGTCATTCTACAATGAGCAGTTCTTC. It is translated as CSAISRSFYNEQFF. The chain employs TRBV20-1 and TRBJ2-1; D not resolved. V was pared by 4 bases and J by 3 bases, with 13 bases between. Germline V lookup: CDR1 DFQATT, CDR2 SNEGSKA (reference sequence). CDR3 length: 14 residues.

This clonotype is termed medium-sized. The chain employs TRBV19 and TRBJ1-1; 11 nucleotides match TRBD1. This CDR3 comprises 16 residues. Germline CDR1 is LNHDA and CDR2 is SQIVND (reference sequence). V dropped 7 bases and J dropped 11; count of bases not matched to a gene: 18. CDR3 coding DNA: TGTGCCAGTACCCCCGGGACAGGGGGTCGAAAGATGAAGGCTTTCTTT. Protein sequence: CASTPGTGGRKMKAFF.

In its sample, this clonotype ranks as medium-sized. CDR3 in DNA: TGCGCCAGCAGCTTGTTACCGTCTACGAACACTGAAGCTTTCTTT. This codes for CASSLLPSTNTEAFF. V gene TRBV5-1 combines with J gene TRBJ1-1; D unclear. Germline CDR1 SGHRS, CDR2 YFSETQ. The CDR3 is 15 residues long. Deletions cut 1 base from V and 1 base from J, with 11 bases between.

Judged by abundance, this clonotype is medium-sized. The chain is built from TRBV11-2 and TRBJ2-5, with 10 bases matching TRBD1. Looked up from germline, CDR1 is SGHAT and CDR2 is FQNNGV. J was trimmed by 2 bases and V by 5 bases; bases with no gene match: 8. CDR3 length: 16 amino acids. The DNA of the CDR3 is TGTGCCAGCAGCCCCCGGGACAGGGGTAGTCAAGAGACCCAGTACTTC. Translating it yields CASSPRDRGSQETQYF.

About this clonotype itself: Given a much more abundant clone one base away, this may be a read error. The V and J genes are TRBV2 and TRBJ2-2, with 8 bases matching TRBD2. The CDR3 is made up of 12 amino acids. The germline gives CDR1 SNHLY, CDR2 FYNNEI. CDR3 DNA: TGTGCCAGCAGGCGGGGGAGCGGGGGGCTGTTTTTT. Residues: CASRRGSGGLFF.

By sample share, this clonotype is medium-sized. The chain is built from TRBV12-3 or TRBV12-4 and TRBJ2-2; D tentatively reads TRBD1 or TRBD2 (5 bases each). The CDR3 consists of 12 residues. Trimming pared 10 bases from V and 6 bases from J, leaving 12 bases between. As DNA, the CDR3 is TGTGCCAACCGACGGGGCCCCGGGGAGCTGTTTTTT. Translation gives CANRRGPGELFF.

By share, this clonotype ranks as medium-sized. J is TRBJ2-1 and V is TRBV20-1; D is uncertain. CDR3 length: 13 amino acids. CDR1 is DFQATT, CDR2 SNEGSKA, per germline (reference sequence). Trimming left V 5 bases short and J 4 bases short, with 12 bases between. CDR3 sequence: CSAQGPGYNEQFF. The CDR3 nucleotides are TGCAGTGCTCAAGGACCAGGTTACAATGAGCAGTTCTTC.

By sample share, this clonotype is medium-sized. V gene TRBV5-5 combines with J gene TRBJ2-2; 8 bases fit TRBD1. This CDR3 is built from 15 residues. Germline V gives CDR1 SGHKS, CDR2 YYEKEE (reference sequence). V was pared by 3 bases and J by 1 base, with 2 bases of the junction left unmatched. This chain's CDR3 is CASSSQGGNTGELFF. The CDR3 region has the DNA TGTGCCAGCAGCTCACAGGGGGGGAACACCGGGGAGCTGTTTTTT. The full variable domain, with the rest looked up from reference TRBV5-5 and TRBJ2-2, is DAGVTQSPTHLIKTRGQQVTLRCSPISGHKSVSWYQQVLGQGPQFIFQYYEKEERGRGNFPDRFSARQFPNYSSELNVNALLLGDSALYLCASSSQGGNTGELFFGEGSRLTVL.

This clonotype is judged medium-sized. V usage is TRBV20-1 and J usage is TRBJ2-7; 11 bases align to TRBD1. In germline, CDR1 is DFQATT, CDR2 SNEGSKA (reference sequence). The V and J ends lost 4 bases and 5 bases, in that order; junction bases with no gene match: 7. The CDR3 covers 14 residues. CDR3: CSAISGQGVDEQYF. DNA for the CDR3: TGCAGTGCTATCTCGGGACAGGGGGTTGACGAGCAGTACTTC.

In its sample, this clonotype is medium-sized. The rearrangement uses TRBV15 and TRBJ1-3, with 8 positions matching TRBD1. CDR1 and CDR2 from the germline V gene are LNHNV and YYDKDF (reference sequence). V shed 7 bases and J 2 bases; nucleotides not matched to a gene: 4. This CDR3 contains 14 residues. Here the CDR3 DNA reads TGTGCCACCACCGAGACAGGGGCTGGAAACACCATATATTTT. This gives the protein CATTETGAGNTIYF.

By proportion, this clonotype is medium-sized. The chain uses TRBV18 and TRBJ2-7, with D uncertain. Germline V gene data show CDR1 as KGHSH and CDR2 as LQKENI. V dropped 5 bases and J dropped 3 bases, with 17 bases sitting between them. CDR3 size: 15 residues. In DNA form, the CDR3 reads TGTGCCAGCTCAGCAAGAAGTGGCGGTCACTACGAGCAGTACTTC. Translation gives CASSARSGGHYEQYF.

This clonotype is categorized as medium-sized. The chain is built from TRBV28 and TRBJ1-4; maybe TRBD1 (5 bases). The CDR3 has 13 amino acids. Germline V gene data show CDR1 as MDHEN and CDR2 as SYDVKM. V lost 5 bases and J lost 4, with 8 bases in between. The CDR3 is CASSLGGNEKLFF. CDR3 nucleotide sequence: TGTGCCAGCAGTCTCGGGGGTAATGAAAAACTGTTTTTT.

This clonotype is labeled medium-sized. This sequence joins TRBV11-2 and TRBJ2-2; no definite D call. The CDR3 contains 14 residues. The V end was cut by 0 bases, the J end by 6 bases, with 8 bases between. CDR1 is SGHAT and CDR2 is FQNNGV in the germline V gene. The CDR3 is CASSLDPPAGELFF. The CDR3 nucleotides are TGTGCCAGCAGCTTAGATCCCCCCGCCGGGGAGCTGTTTTTT.